The 11 T cell receptor beta chains presented below share a single source sample, sequenced in a study of identifying expanded T cells in peripheral blood. The table came from immunoSEQ multiplex PCR; TCRdb's copy has only in-frame clones and leaves some out. The data contain 100,000 to 150,000 clones, approximately 80% of them singletons. The sample was blood. The receptor source for this set is a person aged 18-69 years in good health.

V is TRBV6-6 and J is TRBJ2-3; D is undetermined. This CDR3 is 15 amino acids long. Trimming took off 6 bases at V and 1 base at J, with 14 bases between the two ends. The germline V gene has CDR1 MNHNY and CDR2 SVGAGI (reference sequence). The CDR3 loop reads CASSLDQSRTDTQYF. The CDR3 nucleotides are TGTGCCAGCAGCCTAGACCAGAGTCGCACAGATACGCAGTATTTT.

On this clone: The DNA is omitted, as the CDR3 cannot be located on it reliably, and the CDR3 follows TCRdb's listing. The chain recombines TRBV7-2 with TRBJ2-7; the table's D call of TRBD1 was not tested on the DNA. Ends included, the CDR3 has 19 residues. Germline-derived CDR1 and CDR2 are SGHTA and FQGNSA. The CDR3: CASSLIAFGPGFGSYEQYF.

J is TRBJ2-1 and V is TRBV9; D possibly matches TRBD1 or TRBD2 (5 bases each). Trimming cost V 2 bases and J 7 bases, with 16 bases left between them. CDR1 and CDR2 (germline): SGDLS, YYNGEE. The CDR3 runs 15 residues. CDR3 region: CASSVDRGPTNEQFF. CDR3 nucleotides: TGTGCCAGCAGCGTTGATAGGGGACCGACTAATGAGCAGTTCTTC.

J is TRBJ2-3 and V is TRBV2, with a tentative D call TRBD1 (5 bases). Germline V CDR1 and CDR2: SNHLY, FYNNEI. The length of the CDR3 is 14 residues. Trimming took off 6 bases at V and 2 bases at J, with 12 bases between the two ends. The CDR3 DNA is TGTGCCAGCAGAGAGAGACAGCACACAGATACGCAGTATTTT. The encoded protein is CASRERQHTDTQYF. Complete variable domain (other parts from reference TRBV2 and TRBJ2-3): EPEVTQTPSHQVTQMGQEVILRCVPISNHLYFYWYRQILGQKVEFLVSFYNNEISEKSEIFDDQFSVERPDGSNFTLKIRSTKLEDSAMYFCASRERQHTDTQYFGPGTRLTVL.

This clone was picked up one time. The CDR3: CSVWDRSLGYTF. CDR3 sequence (DNA): TGCAGCGTTTGGGACAGGTCACTGGGCTACACCTTC. The chain carries TRBV29-1 and TRBJ1-2; TRBD1 aligns across 8 bases. Germline V gene lookup returns CDR1 SQVTM and CDR2 ANQGSEA. The CDR3 is 12 residues long. With V trimmed by 5 bases and J by 8 bases, 7 bases remained unmatched.

Written as DNA, the CDR3 is TGTGCCAGCAGCCCCAGAGCGGGGGGGCCGCACGAGCAGTACTTC. This sequence encodes CASSPRAGGPHEQYF. V is TRBV7-2 and J is TRBJ2-7; 10 nucleotides agree with TRBD2. V lost 5 bases to trimming and J lost 5 bases; unmatched junction nucleotides: 9. Per germline, CDR1 SGHTA and CDR2 FQGNSA. The CDR3 spans 15 residues.

The chain couples TRBV6-5 to TRBJ1-1, with D tentatively TRBD1 (6 bases). This CDR3 is 15 amino acids long. The V and J ends lost 2 bases and 1 base respectively, with 11 bases between them. Germline-derived CDR1 and CDR2 are MNHEY and SVGAGI. The CDR3 loop is CASSYRGGSNTEAFF. Written as DNA, the CDR3 is TGTGCCAGCAGTTACAGGGGGGGCTCGAACACTGAAGCTTTCTTT.

The chain has TRBV6-6 and TRBJ1-1, with D possibly TRBD1 on 5 matching bases. The V gene lost 2 bases and the J gene lost 0 bases, with 7 bases spanning the gap. Per the germline V gene, CDR1 is MNHNY and CDR2 is SVGAGI (reference sequence). The CDR3 runs 14 residues. In DNA, the CDR3 is TGTGCCAGCAGTTACGGGGACTTGAACACTGAAGCTTTCTTT. It yields the protein CASSYGDLNTEAFF.

The chain joins TRBV30 to TRBJ1-1, with a tentative D call TRBD1 (5 bases). This CDR3 region has 11 residues. Deletions cut 0 bases from V and 11 bases from J, with 10 bases between. Germline V lookup: CDR1 GTSNPN, CDR2 SVGIG (reference sequence). The CDR3 DNA reads as TGTGCCTGGAGTGTAAAGGAGGGGGCTTTCTTT. It specifies CAWSVKEGAFF.

V gene TRBV5-6 combines with J gene TRBJ1-2; D is perhaps TRBD1 (6 bases). This CDR3 is built from 15 residues. Germline V gives CDR1 SGHDT, CDR2 YYEEEE. With 4 bases removed from V and 7 bases from J, the gap between germline ends came to 20 bases. The CDR3 bases are TGTGCCAGCAGCCCGCCGTGGGGGGGCGATCGTGGCTACACCTTC. This sequence encodes CASSPPWGGDRGYTF.

This clone was counted a single time. The chain is built from TRBV6-1 and TRBJ2-7; no clear D gene. Germline-derived CDR1 and CDR2 are MNHNS and SASEGT. V lost 3 bases, J lost 5 bases, and 20 bases lay in between. The CDR3 consists of 16 residues. In DNA form, the CDR3 reads TGTGCCAGCAGTGAGCCCCTGTACGGGTGGCCTAACGAGCAGTACTTC. This translates into CASSEPLYGWPNEQYF.